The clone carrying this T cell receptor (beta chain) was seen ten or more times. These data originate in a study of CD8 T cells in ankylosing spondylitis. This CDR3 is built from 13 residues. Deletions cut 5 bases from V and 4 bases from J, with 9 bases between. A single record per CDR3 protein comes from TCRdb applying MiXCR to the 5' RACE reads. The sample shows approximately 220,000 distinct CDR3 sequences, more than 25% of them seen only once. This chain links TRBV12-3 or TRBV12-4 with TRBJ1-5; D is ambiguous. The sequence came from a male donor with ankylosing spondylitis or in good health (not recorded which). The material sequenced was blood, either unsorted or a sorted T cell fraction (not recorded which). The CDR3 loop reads CASSPGANQPQHF. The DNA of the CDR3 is TGTGCCAGCAGTCCTGGAGCAAATCAGCCCCAGCATTTT.